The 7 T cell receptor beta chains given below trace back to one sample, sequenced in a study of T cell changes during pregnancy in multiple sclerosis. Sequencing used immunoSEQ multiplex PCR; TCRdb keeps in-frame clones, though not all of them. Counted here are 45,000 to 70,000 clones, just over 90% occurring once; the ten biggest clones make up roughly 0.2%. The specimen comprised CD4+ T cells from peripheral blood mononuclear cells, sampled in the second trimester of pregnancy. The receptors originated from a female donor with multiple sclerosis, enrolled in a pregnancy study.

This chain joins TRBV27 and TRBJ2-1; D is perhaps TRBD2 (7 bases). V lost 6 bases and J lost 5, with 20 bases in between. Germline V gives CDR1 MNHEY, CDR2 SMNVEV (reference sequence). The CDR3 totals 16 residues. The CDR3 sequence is CASRPWEGGGDNEQFF. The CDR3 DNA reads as TGTGCCAGCAGGCCCTGGGAGGGAGGGGGGGACAATGAGCAGTTCTTC.

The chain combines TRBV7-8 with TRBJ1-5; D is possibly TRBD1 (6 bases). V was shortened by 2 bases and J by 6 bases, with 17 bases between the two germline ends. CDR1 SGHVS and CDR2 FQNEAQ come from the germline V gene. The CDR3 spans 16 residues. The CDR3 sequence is CASSLSAQGGVQPQHF. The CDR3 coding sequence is TGTGCCAGCAGCTTATCGGCACAAGGGGGAGTTCAGCCCCAGCATTTT.

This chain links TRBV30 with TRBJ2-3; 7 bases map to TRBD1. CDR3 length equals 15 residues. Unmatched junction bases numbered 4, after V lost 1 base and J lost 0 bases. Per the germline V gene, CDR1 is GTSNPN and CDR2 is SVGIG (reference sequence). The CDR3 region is CAWSAWDSSTDTQYF. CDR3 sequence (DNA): TGTGCCTGGAGTGCGTGGGACAGTAGCACAGATACGCAGTATTTT.

The CDR3 sequence: CASSLSSSYNEQFF. The CDR3 coding sequence is TGTGCCAGCAGCCTTTCCAGCTCCTACAATGAGCAGTTCTTC. The chain joins TRBV5-6 to TRBJ2-1; D call uncertain. From germline, CDR1 is SGHDT and CDR2 YYEEEE. CDR3 length: 14 residues. The germline V and J ends were trimmed by 4 bases and 0 bases, with 8 bases remaining between them.

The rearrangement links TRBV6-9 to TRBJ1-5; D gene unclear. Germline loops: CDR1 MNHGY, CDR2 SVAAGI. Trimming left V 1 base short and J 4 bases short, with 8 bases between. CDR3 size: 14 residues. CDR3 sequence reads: CASSYLGRNQPQHF. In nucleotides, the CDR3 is TGTGCCAGCAGTTATTTGGGCAGGAATCAGCCCCAGCATTTT.

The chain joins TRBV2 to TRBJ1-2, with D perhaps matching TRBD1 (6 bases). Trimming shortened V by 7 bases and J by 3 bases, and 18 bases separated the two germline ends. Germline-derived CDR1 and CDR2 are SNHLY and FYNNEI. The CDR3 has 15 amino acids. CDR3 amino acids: CASNSRGGADYGYTF. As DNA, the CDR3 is TGTGCCAGCAACAGCCGGGGGGGGGCGGACTATGGCTACACCTTC.

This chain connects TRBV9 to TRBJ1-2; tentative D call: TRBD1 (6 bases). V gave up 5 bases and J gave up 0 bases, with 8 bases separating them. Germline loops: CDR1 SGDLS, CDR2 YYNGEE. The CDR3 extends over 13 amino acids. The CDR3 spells CASRGGSNYGYTF. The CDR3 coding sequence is TGTGCCAGCAGAGGGGGATCTAACTATGGCTACACCTTC.